These 5 T cell receptor beta chains were all obtained from the same sample, sequenced in a study of T cells after yellow fever vaccination. MiXCR, run by TCRdb on the 5' RACE reads, gives a single entry per CDR3 protein. The sample lists a few hundred thousand distinct CDR3 sequences, around 7% occurring once. Sequencing used PBMCs, obtained approximately 40 days after the first yellow fever vaccination. The source of these receptors is a man aged 18 to 30 who received the YFV17D yellow fever vaccine.

This clonotype was seen only once. The J gene is TRBJ2-5, the V gene TRBV5-1; 7 nucleotides agree with TRBD1. The length of the CDR3 is 15 residues. CDR1 SGHRS and CDR2 YFSETQ come from the germline V gene. V was pared by 2 bases and J by 3 bases, with 7 bases of the junction left unmatched. The DNA of the CDR3 is TGCGCCAGCAGCTTCATGGGGACAGACAAAGAGACCCAGTACTTC. Protein sequence: CASSFMGTDKETQYF.

This clonotype was detected a few times. This rearrangement joins TRBV9 to TRBJ2-3; 7 bases are shared with TRBD1. Germline V gives CDR1 SGDLS, CDR2 YYNGEE. The junction had 8 bases not matched to a gene; V was cut back by 2 bases and J by 2 bases. This CDR3 region has 16 residues. CDR3 DNA sequence: TGTGCCAGCAGCGTTGGGGACAGTCTACCCACAGATACGCAGTATTTT. Translating gives CASSVGDSLPTDTQYF. The full variable domain, in which reference TRBV9 and TRBJ2-3 provide the parts outside the CDR3, is DSGVTQTPKHLITATGQRVTLRCSPRSGDLSVYWYQQSLDQGLQFLIQYYNGEERAKGNILERFSAQQFPDLHSELNLSSLELGDSALYFCASSVGDSLPTDTQYFGPGTRLTVL.

Note on this clonotype: Sequence at one end of the junction differs from germline and may be a read error. The chain couples TRBV12-3 or TRBV12-4 to TRBJ2-2; possibly TRBD1 for D (5 bases). CDR3 length equals 13 residues. The DNA for the CDR3 is TGTGCCAGCAGTCGACAGAACACCGTGGAGCTGTTTTTT. It is translated as CASSRQNTVELFF.

This clonotype was counted only a few times. The chain recombines TRBV7-9 with TRBJ2-1; TRBD1 aligns across 8 bases. CDR1 and CDR2 (germline): SEHNR, FQNEAQ (reference sequence). V lost 0 bases and J lost 7; bases outside the gene matches: 8. This CDR3 region has 16 residues. CDR3 DNA: TGTGCCAGCAGCTTAGCTAGGCAGGGGGCTAATAATGAGCAGTTCTTC. Translation gives CASSLARQGANNEQFF.

The table lists this clonotype with many counts. As DNA, the CDR3 is TGCGCCAGCAGCGGCCTTGTCCTTAGCTCCTACAATGAGCAGTTCTTC. Translating it yields CASSGLVLSSYNEQFF. V usage is TRBV4-3 and J usage is TRBJ2-1; D remains unclear. Deletions cut 5 bases from V and 0 bases from J, with 14 bases between. The length of the CDR3 is 16 residues. Germline assignment: CDR1 LGHNA and CDR2 YSLEER.